This TCR beta chain appears in the sequencing data of a study of metastatic and nonmetastatic thyroid tumors. Study context: Repertoires were compared across blood and tumor or nodule tissue from malignant and benign thyroid patients. General observations from the study: Versus benign nodules, malignant thyroid tumors reportedly had significantly higher TCR beta diversity, in blood and tumor.

On this clone itself: Its antigen is as yet unknown.

Thyroid surgery took place with no prior treatment in any patient. The germline V and J ends were trimmed by 0 bases and 5 bases, with 23 bases remaining between them. The V gene's germline CDR1 is DFQATT and CDR2 SNEGSKA (reference sequence). CDR3 size: 17 residues. In the original processing: It was from CDR3 differences across clinicopathological groups that a distant-metastasis classifier for papillary thyroid cancer was built. Via MiXCR, TCRdb re-called the PCR reads. TCRdb assigned the V and J calls; the authors' analysis was not used. The sample holds 45,000 to 50,000 clones, 20% to 25% seen once.

The sequenced sample consisted of blood. This sequence was found in a male donor with papillary thyroid cancer or a benign thyroid nodule (not recorded which). Some clones in this sample may be carry-over from other donors' samples. The rearrangement uses TRBV20-1 and TRBJ2-7; TRBD2 is a possible D gene (6 bases). CDR3 amino acids: CSARDWGVVASKDEQYF. In DNA, the CDR3 is TGCAGTGCTAGAGATTGGGGGGTAGTGGCATCAAAGGACGAGCAGTACTTC.